The 21 T cell receptor beta chains listed next were all sequenced from one sample in a study of cytomegalovirus exposure and HLA in healthy donors. Repertoires were generated with immunoSEQ multiplex PCR, while TCRdb's copy carries only in-frame clones and drops some. The profile covers tens of thousands of clones, with about 94% appearing a single time and roughly 4.4% taken by the ten largest. The sample consisted of PBMCs. The receptors originated from a man aged 18 to 30 in good health and CMV-seropositive.

This rearrangement joins TRBV19 to TRBJ2-5; D possibly corresponds to TRBD2 (5 bases). Trimming removed 5 bases from V and 5 bases from J, with 12 bases in between. Germline V lookup: CDR1 LNHDA, CDR2 SQIVND (reference sequence). This CDR3 region has 13 residues. The CDR3 sequence is CASSPRGMETQYF. In nucleotides, the CDR3 is TGTGCCAGTAGTCCGAGAGGGATGGAGACCCAGTACTTC.

V is TRBV6-5 and J is TRBJ1-4; unclear D gene. CDR3 length: 15 amino acids. CDR1 is MNHEY and CDR2 is SVGAGI in the germline V gene. V shed 0 bases and J shed 4 bases, with 9 bases lying between them. As DNA, the CDR3 is TGTGCCAGCAGTTACTCTCACAGTATTAATGAAAAACTGTTTTTT. Protein product: CASSYSHSINEKLFF.

The chain carries TRBV27 and TRBJ2-7; D not resolved. The CDR3 sequence is 13 residues long. Germline assignment: CDR1 MNHEY and CDR2 SMNVEV (reference sequence). The ends were cut back, 3 bases at V and 1 base at J, with 7 bases in the middle. The CDR3 loop is CASSLGESYEQYF. CDR3 nucleotide sequence: TGTGCCAGCAGTTTGGGCGAGTCCTACGAGCAGTACTTC.

This clone came up once. DNA of the CDR3: TGTGCCAGTAGTACCATAGCGGGAGGGCCCTACGAGCAGTACTTC. Translating gives CASSTIAGGPYEQYF. The chain is built from TRBV19 and TRBJ2-7; 11 bases agree with TRBD2. The CDR3 totals 15 residues. V was clipped by 4 bases and J by 2 bases; unmatched bases: 4. Germline lookup yields CDR1 LNHDA and CDR2 SQIVND (reference sequence).

J is TRBJ1-2 and V is TRBV19; D is undetermined. With 1 base removed from V and 4 bases from J, the gap between germline ends came to 7 bases. This CDR3 region has 13 residues. Germline-derived CDR1 and CDR2 are LNHDA and SQIVND (reference sequence). DNA for the CDR3: TGTGCCAGTAGTATAGTTGGCAGCTATGGCTACACCTTC. Protein sequence: CASSIVGSYGYTF.

The CDR3 nucleotides read TGTGCCATCCCCCGGGACTTGTCCTACAATGAGCAGTTCTTC. Protein sequence: CAIPRDLSYNEQFF. This rearrangement joins TRBV6-1 to TRBJ2-1; perhaps TRBD2 as D (6 bases). The CDR3 covers 14 residues. V lost 10 bases and J lost 1, with 14 bases in between. Looked up from germline, CDR1 is MNHNS and CDR2 is SASEGT.

This chain connects TRBV5-4 to TRBJ2-3; 16 bases match TRBD2. The CDR3 totals 17 residues. V shed 5 bases and J 4 bases; nucleotides not matched to a gene: 7. Germline V lookup: CDR1 SGHNT, CDR2 YYREEE (reference sequence). The CDR3: CASRTGLAGGPSDTQYF. Here the CDR3 DNA reads TGTGCCAGCAGGACGGGACTAGCGGGAGGGCCCTCAGATACGCAGTATTTT.

The chain recombines TRBV5-6 with TRBJ2-5; the match to TRBD1 covers 9 bases. After removal of 4 bases from V and 1 base from J, the junction contained 5 bases not matched to a gene. The CDR3 is made up of 15 amino acids. From germline, CDR1 is SGHDT and CDR2 YYEEEE. CDR3 sequence: CASSGGDRVQETQYF. DNA for the CDR3: TGTGCCAGCAGCGGGGGGGACAGGGTCCAAGAGACCCAGTACTTC.

This chain connects TRBV2 to TRBJ1-1; no definite D call. Germline V gene sequence: CDR1 SNHLY, CDR2 FYNNEI. The CDR3 is made up of 14 amino acids. V lost 7 bases and J lost 0, with 12 bases in between. The CDR3 DNA reads as TGTGCCAGCACCCTCCGAGCGATGAACACTGAAGCTTTCTTT. This encodes CASTLRAMNTEAFF.

The rearrangement uses TRBV6-1 and TRBJ2-7; D might be TRBD1 (6 bases). With 7 bases removed from V and 0 bases from J, the gap between germline ends came to 16 bases. Germline loops: CDR1 MNHNS, CDR2 SASEGT. This CDR3 is 15 amino acids long. CDR3 coding DNA: TGTGCCAGCACCCCTGGGGGCCTCAGCTCCTACGAGCAGTACTTC. Its protein is CASTPGGLSSYEQYF.

The chain links TRBV4-1 to TRBJ1-5; the D is unclear. The ends were cut back, 1 base at V and 3 bases at J, with 13 bases in the middle. Germline V lookup: CDR1 MGHRA, CDR2 YSYEKL. The CDR3 totals 16 residues. CDR3 DNA: TGCGCCAGCAGCCAAGGCGGAGCCTACTTCAATCAGCCCCAGCATTTT. This codes for CASSQGGAYFNQPQHF.

The chain couples TRBV9 to TRBJ1-2; a weak D match, TRBD1 (5 bases). Germline assignment: CDR1 SGDLS and CDR2 YYNGEE. CDR3 length: 14 amino acids. V was cut by 3 bases and J by 6 bases, with 15 bases left in between. The CDR3 DNA reads as TGTGCCAGCAGCGCCTCCAGGGCTATCGATGGCTACACCTTC. It specifies CASSASRAIDGYTF.

The chain is built from TRBV6-6 and TRBJ2-1; D ambiguous. Trimming took off 5 bases at V and 10 bases at J, with 9 bases between the two ends. In germline, CDR1 is MNHNY, CDR2 SVGAGI (reference sequence). The CDR3 totals 11 residues. The CDR3 is CASSLSVEQFF. CDR3 coding DNA: TGTGCCAGCAGTCTTTCGGTAGAGCAGTTCTTC.

This rearrangement joins TRBV4-1 to TRBJ2-1; 8 positions match TRBD1. The germline gives CDR1 MGHRA, CDR2 YSYEKL. The V gene end was trimmed by 4 bases and the J gene end by 8 bases; junction bases not matched to a gene: 10. This CDR3 spans 15 amino acids. DNA for the CDR3: TGCGCCAGCAGCCTCGACAGGGGTGGAGCCGATGAGCAGTTCTTC. Amino acids: CASSLDRGGADEQFF.

The CDR3 reads CASSARTGGVKSYNSPLHF. DNA of the CDR3: TGTGCCAGCAGCGCCCGGACAGGGGGCGTAAAATCCTATAATTCACCCCTCCACTTT. This sequence joins TRBV11-2 and TRBJ1-6; 11 bases line up with TRBD1. The junction had 10 bases not matched to a gene; V was cut back by 5 bases and J by 1 base. Germline V CDR1 and CDR2: SGHAT, FQNNGV. This CDR3 contains 19 residues. Filled out from reference TRBV11-2 and TRBJ1-6, the complete variable domain reads EAGVAQSPRYKIIEKRQSVAFWCNPISGHATLYWYQQILGQGPKLLIQFQNNGVVDDSQLPKDRFSAERLKGVDSTLKIQPAKLEDSAVYLCASSARTGGVKSYNSPLHFGNGTRLTVT.

The chain carries TRBV9 and TRBJ2-7; a possible D gene is TRBD1 (5 bases). Per germline, CDR1 SGDLS and CDR2 YYNGEE. The V end lost 0 bases, the J end lost 0 bases, and 7 bases lay between the germline ends. The CDR3 consists of 14 residues. CDR3 bases: TGTGCCAGCAGCGTAGGTGACAGCTCCTACGAGCAGTACTTC. This encodes CASSVGDSSYEQYF.

CDR3 sequence: CASSAKNSLVNTEAFF. DNA of the CDR3: TGTGCCAGCTCCGCAAAAAACAGCCTGGTGAACACTGAAGCTTTCTTT. The chain links TRBV18 to TRBJ1-1; D call uncertain. Trimming left V 6 bases short and J 0 bases short, with 17 bases between. Germline-derived CDR1 and CDR2 are KGHSH and LQKENI. CDR3 size: 16 residues.

The chain employs TRBV29-1 and TRBJ1-1, with D uncertain. CDR3 length: 10 amino acids. Germline V CDR1 and CDR2: SQVTM, ANQGSEA. V was cut by 7 bases and J by 10 bases, with 13 bases left in between. CDR3 sequence: CSAEKSRAFF. For the CDR3, the DNA is TGCAGCGCCGAGAAATCCCGAGCTTTCTTT.

The rearrangement uses TRBV30 and TRBJ2-3; the D gene is possibly TRBD1 (5 bases). CDR1 is GTSNPN, CDR2 SVGIG, per germline (reference sequence). The CDR3 has 12 residues. Trimming took off 3 bases at V and 1 base at J, with 5 bases between the two ends. The CDR3 loop is CAWSRGTDTQYF. DNA for the CDR3: TGTGCCTGGAGCAGGGGCACAGATACGCAGTATTTT.

J is TRBJ2-2 and V is TRBV7-3, with D tentatively TRBD1 (5 bases). Germline CDR1 SGHTA, CDR2 FQGTGA. The CDR3 is made up of 15 amino acids. The ends were cut back, 2 bases at V and 6 bases at J, with 13 bases in the middle. The CDR3 loop is CASSLGSGMAGELFF. The CDR3 region has the DNA TGTGCCAGCAGCTTAGGGTCAGGGATGGCCGGGGAGCTGTTTTTT.

This chain connects TRBV7-3 to TRBJ2-2; 7 bases align to TRBD2. From germline, CDR1 is SGHTA and CDR2 FQGTGA. The CDR3 has 15 residues. The V gene end was trimmed by 5 bases and the J gene end by 2 bases; junction bases not matched to a gene: 5. The CDR3 DNA is TGTGCCAGCAGCCCGGGACTACAAAACACCGGGGAGCTGTTTTTT. Residues: CASSPGLQNTGELFF.